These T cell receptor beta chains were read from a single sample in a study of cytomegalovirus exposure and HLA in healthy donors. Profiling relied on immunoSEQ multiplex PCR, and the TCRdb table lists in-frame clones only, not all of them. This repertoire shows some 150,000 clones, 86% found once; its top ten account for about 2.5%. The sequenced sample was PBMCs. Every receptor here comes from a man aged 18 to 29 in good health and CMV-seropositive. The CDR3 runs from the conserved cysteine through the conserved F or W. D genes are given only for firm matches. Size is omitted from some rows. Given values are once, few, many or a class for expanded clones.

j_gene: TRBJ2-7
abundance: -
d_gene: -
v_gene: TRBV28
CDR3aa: CASGGGTYEQYF
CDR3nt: TGTGCCAGCGGCGGAGGAACTTACGAGCAGTACTTC

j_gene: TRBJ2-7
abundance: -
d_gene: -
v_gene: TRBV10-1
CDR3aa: CASSAQGTAFFSYEQYF
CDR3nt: TGCGCCAGCAGTGCTCAGGGAACTGCCTTCTTCTCCTACGAGCAGTACTTC

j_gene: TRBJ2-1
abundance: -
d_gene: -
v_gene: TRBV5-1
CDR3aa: CASSSSGGSYNEQFF
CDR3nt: TGCGCCAGCAGCTCCTCCGGGGGTTCCTACAATGAGCAGTTCTTC

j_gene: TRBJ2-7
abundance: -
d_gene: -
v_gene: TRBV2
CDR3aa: CASSRPAARDEQYF
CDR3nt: TGTGCCAGCAGCCGACCGGCAGCCCGGGACGAGCAGTACTTC

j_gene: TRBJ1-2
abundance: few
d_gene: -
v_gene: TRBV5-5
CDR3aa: CASGHQTGPYGYTF
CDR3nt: TGTGCCAGCGGACATCAAACAGGTCCCTATGGCTACACCTTC

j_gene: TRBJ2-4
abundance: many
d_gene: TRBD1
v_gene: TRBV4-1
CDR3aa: CASSQEGRGYRNIQYF
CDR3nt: TGCGCCAGCAGCCAAGAAGGCAGGGGGTATAGAAACATTCAGTACTTC

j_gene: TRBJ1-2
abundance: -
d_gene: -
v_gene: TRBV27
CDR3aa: CASKISGGRGQDYGYTF
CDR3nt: TGTGCCAGCAAAATTTCGGGGGGGCGGGGACAAGACTATGGCTACACCTTC

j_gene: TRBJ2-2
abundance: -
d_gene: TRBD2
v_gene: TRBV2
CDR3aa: CASSISGRWVGELFF
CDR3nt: TGTGCCAGCAGTATTAGCGGGAGGTGGGTCGGGGAGCTGTTTTTT

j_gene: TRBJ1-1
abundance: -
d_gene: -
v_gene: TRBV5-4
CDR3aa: CASSLGGDDTEAFF
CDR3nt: TGTGCCAGCAGCTTGGGGGGGGACGACACTGAAGCTTTCTTT

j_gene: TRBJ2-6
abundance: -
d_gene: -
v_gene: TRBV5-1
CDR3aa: CASSLAGGRSTSGDPQALTF
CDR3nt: TGCGCCAGCAGCTTGGCCGGGGGAAGGTCTACCTCTGGGGACCCTCAAGCCCTGACTTTC

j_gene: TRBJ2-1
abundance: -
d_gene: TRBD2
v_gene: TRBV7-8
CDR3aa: CASSLGAAGATYNEQFF
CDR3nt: TGTGCCAGCAGCTTAGGCGCGGCGGGAGCGACCTACAATGAGCAGTTCTTC

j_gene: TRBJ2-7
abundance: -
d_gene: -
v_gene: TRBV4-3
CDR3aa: CASSQDHMGLSYEQYF
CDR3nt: TGCGCCAGCAGCCAAGATCACATGGGGCTCTCCTACGAGCAGTACTTC

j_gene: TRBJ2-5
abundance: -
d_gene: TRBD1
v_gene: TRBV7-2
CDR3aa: CASSSGGQGQKYF
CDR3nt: TGTGCCAGCAGCTCGGGCGGACAGGGTCAAAAGTACTTC

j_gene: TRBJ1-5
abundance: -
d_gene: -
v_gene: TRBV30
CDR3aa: CAWSVSGRAQHF
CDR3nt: TGTGCCTGGAGTGTAAGTGGGCGGGCCCAGCATTTT

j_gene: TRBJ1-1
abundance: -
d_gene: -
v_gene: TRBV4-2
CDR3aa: CASSQVGPGQSEAFF
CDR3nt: TGTGCCAGCAGCCAAGTGGGTCCCGGACAGTCTGAAGCTTTCTTT

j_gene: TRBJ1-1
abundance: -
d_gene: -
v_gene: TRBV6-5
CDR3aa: CASSYSGQGTEAFF
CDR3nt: TGTGCCAGCAGTTACTCGGGGCAGGGTACTGAAGCTTTCTTT

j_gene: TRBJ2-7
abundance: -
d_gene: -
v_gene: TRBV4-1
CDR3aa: CASSQVRGFSYEQYF
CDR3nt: TGCGCCAGCAGCCAAGTTCGGGGGTTCTCCTACGAGCAGTACTTC

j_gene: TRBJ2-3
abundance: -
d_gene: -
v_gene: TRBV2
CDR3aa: CASSGWGGWDTDTQYF
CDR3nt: TGTGCCAGCAGTGGATGGGGAGGTTGGGACACAGATACGCAGTATTTT

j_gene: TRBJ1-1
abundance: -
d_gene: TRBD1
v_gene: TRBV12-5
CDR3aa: CASGLVVWTGGAGTEAFF
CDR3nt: TGTGCTAGTGGTTTGGTAGTATGGACAGGGGGCGCCGGCACTGAAGCTTTCTTT

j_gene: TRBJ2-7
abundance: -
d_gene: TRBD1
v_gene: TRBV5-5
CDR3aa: CASSQGQGSFYEQYF
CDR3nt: TGTGCCAGCAGCCAAGGACAGGGGTCGTTCTACGAGCAGTACTTC

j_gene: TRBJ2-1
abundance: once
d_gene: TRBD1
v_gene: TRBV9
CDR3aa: CASSGQGGSNEQFF
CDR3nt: TGTGCCAGCAGCGGACAGGGGGGGTCCAATGAGCAGTTCTTC

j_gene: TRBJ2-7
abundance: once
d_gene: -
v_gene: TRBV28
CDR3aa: CASGGVRGLSYEQYF
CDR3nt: TGTGCCAGCGGTGGAGTGAGGGGACTTTCCTACGAGCAGTACTTC

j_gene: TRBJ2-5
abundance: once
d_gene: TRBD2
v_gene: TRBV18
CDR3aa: CASSLQTSGAQETQYF
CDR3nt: TGTGCCAGCTCACTCCAGACTAGCGGGGCACAAGAGACCCAGTACTTC

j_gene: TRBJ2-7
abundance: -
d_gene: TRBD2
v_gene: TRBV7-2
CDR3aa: CASSTTSGPYEQYF
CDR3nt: TGTGCCAGCAGCACAACTAGCGGCCCCTACGAGCAGTACTTC

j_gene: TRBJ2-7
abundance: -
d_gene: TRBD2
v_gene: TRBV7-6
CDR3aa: CASSLEPLGGGTSGNYEQYF
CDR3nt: TGTGCCAGCAGCTTAGAACCCCTTGGGGGGGGGACTAGCGGGAACTACGAGCAGTACTTC

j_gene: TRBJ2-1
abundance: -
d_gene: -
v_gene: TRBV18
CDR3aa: CASSPPEADNEQFF
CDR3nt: TGTGCCAGCTCACCACCCGAGGCCGACAATGAGCAGTTCTTC

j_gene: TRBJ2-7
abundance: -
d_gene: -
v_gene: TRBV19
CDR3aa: CASSMVGGPSYEQYF
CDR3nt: TGTGCCAGTAGTATGGTGGGGGGGCCTTCCTACGAGCAGTACTTC

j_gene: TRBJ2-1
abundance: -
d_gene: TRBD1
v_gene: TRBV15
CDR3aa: CATSSLEGRGRYNEQFF
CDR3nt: TGTGCCACCAGCTCCCTGGAGGGCAGGGGGCGATACAATGAGCAGTTCTTC

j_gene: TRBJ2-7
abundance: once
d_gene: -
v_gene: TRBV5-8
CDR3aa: CASSLYTNSAHSYEQYF
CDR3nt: TGTGCCAGCAGCTTGTACACTAACTCCGCTCATTCCTACGAGCAGTACTTC

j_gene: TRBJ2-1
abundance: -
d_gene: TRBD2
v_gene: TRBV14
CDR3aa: CASSQGGLVGNEQFF
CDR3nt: TGTGCCAGCAGCCAAGGGGGACTAGTGGGCAATGAGCAGTTCTTC

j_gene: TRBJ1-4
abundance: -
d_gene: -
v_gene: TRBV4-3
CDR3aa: CASSQDIRGAMSRKLFF
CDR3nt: TGCGCCAGCAGCCAAGATATCAGGGGAGCAATGAGTAGAAAACTGTTTTTT

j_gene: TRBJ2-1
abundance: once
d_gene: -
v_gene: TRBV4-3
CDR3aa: CASSQHGEASYNEQFF
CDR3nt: TGCGCCAGCAGTCAACACGGGGAGGCCTCCTACAATGAGCAGTTCTTC

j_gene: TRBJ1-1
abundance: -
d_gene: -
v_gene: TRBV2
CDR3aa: CAGHRDQEDTEAFF
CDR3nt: TGTGCCGGACACAGGGATCAAGAGGACACTGAAGCTTTCTTT

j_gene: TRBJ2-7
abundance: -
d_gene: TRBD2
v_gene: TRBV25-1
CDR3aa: CASSGGSGRGEQYF
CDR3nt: TGTGCCAGCAGTGGTGGTAGCGGGAGGGGCGAGCAGTACTTC

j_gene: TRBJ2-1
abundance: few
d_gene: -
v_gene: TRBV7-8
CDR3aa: CASSSLGTFNEQFF
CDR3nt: TGTGCCAGCAGCTCGTTAGGGACTTTCAATGAGCAGTTCTTC

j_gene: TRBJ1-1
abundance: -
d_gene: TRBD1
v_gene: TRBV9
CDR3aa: CASSVVTGRTEAFF
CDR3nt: TGTGCCAGCAGCGTAGTGACAGGGCGAACTGAAGCTTTCTTT

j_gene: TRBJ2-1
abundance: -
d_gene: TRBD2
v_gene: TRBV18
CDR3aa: CASSPESGGWYNEQFF
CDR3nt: TGTGCCAGCTCACCAGAGAGCGGGGGGTGGTACAATGAGCAGTTCTTC

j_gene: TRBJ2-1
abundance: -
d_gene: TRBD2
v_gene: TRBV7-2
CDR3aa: CASSLWASGGSNEQFF
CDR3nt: TGTGCCAGCAGCTTATGGGCTAGCGGGGGGTCGAATGAGCAGTTCTTC

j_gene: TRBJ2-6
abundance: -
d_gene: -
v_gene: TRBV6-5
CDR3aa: CASRTDSSGANVLTF
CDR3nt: TGTGCCAGCAGGACAGATTCCTCTGGGGCCAACGTCCTGACTTTC

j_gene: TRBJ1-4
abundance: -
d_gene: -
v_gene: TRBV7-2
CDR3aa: CASSLGEGETNEKLFF
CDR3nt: TGTGCCAGCAGCTTAGGGGAGGGGGAAACTAATGAAAAACTGTTTTTT

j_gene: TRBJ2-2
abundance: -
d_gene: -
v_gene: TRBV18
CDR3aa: CASSPARATGELFF
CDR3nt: TGTGCCAGCTCACCAGCGAGGGCCACCGGGGAGCTGTTTTTT

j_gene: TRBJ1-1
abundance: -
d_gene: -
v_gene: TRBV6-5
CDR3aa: CASSYQGLMNTEAFF
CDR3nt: TGTGCCAGCAGTTACCAGGGTTTAATGAACACTGAAGCTTTCTTT

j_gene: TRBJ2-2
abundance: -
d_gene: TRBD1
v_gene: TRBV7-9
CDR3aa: CASSSPDRGLVDTGELFF
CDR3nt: TGTGCCAGCAGCTCCCCCGACAGGGGGCTAGTCGACACCGGGGAGCTGTTTTTT

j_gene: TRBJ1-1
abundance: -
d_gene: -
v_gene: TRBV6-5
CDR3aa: CASSGQYNTEAFF
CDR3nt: TGTGCCAGCAGTGGGCAATACAACACTGAAGCTTTCTTT

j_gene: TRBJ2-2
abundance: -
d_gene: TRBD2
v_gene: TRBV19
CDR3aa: CASTPLAGGGYTGELFF
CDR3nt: TGTGCCAGTACCCCTCTGGCAGGCGGGGGGTACACCGGGGAGCTGTTTTTT

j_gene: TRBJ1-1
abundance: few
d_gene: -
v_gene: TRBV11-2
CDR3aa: CASSWGEGTEAFF
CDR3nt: TGTGCCAGCAGCTGGGGTGAGGGCACTGAAGCTTTCTTT

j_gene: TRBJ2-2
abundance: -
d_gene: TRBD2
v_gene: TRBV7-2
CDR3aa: CASSLARGAGDWIGELFF
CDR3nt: TGTGCCAGCAGCTTAGCGCGGGGGGCGGGAGACTGGATCGGGGAGCTGTTTTTT

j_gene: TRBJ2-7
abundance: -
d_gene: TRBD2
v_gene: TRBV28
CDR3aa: CASSFGGRDEQYF
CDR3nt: TGTGCCAGCAGTTTCGGCGGGAGGGACGAGCAGTACTTC

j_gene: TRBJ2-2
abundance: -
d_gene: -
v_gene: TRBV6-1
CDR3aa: CASSYVAGELFF
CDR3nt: TGTGCCAGCAGCTACGTAGCCGGGGAGCTGTTTTTT

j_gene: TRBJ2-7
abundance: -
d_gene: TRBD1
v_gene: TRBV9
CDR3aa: CASSVGQGVYEQYF
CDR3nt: TGTGCCAGCAGCGTAGGACAGGGGGTATACGAGCAGTACTTC

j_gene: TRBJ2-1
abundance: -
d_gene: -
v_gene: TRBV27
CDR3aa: CASSLLNEQFF
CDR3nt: TGTGCCAGCAGTTTACTGAATGAGCAGTTCTTC

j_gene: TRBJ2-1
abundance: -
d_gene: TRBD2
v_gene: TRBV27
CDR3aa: CASSAGWGLASYNEQFF
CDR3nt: TGTGCCAGCAGTGCGGGGTGGGGACTAGCGAGTTACAATGAGCAGTTCTTC

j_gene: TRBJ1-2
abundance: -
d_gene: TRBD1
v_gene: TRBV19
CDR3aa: CASSPGTENYGYTF
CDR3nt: TGTGCCAGTAGTCCCGGGACAGAAAACTATGGCTACACCTTC

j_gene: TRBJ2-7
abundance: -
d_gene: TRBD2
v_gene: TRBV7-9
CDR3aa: CASSLASGTGEQYF
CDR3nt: TGTGCCAGCAGCTTAGCTAGCGGGACGGGGGAGCAGTACTTC

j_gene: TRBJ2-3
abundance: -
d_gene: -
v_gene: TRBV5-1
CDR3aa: CASGLRGAGDTQYF
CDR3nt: TGCGCCAGCGGTCTCCGGGGGGCGGGGGATACGCAGTATTTT

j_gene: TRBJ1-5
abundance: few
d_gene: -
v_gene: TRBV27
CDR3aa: CASSQGGPQHF
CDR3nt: TGTGCCAGCAGCCAAGGGGGGCCCCAGCATTTT

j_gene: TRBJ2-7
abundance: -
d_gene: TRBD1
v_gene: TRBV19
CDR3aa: CASSTLGQGNYEQYF
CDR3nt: TGTGCCAGTAGTACCTTGGGACAGGGCAACTACGAGCAGTACTTC

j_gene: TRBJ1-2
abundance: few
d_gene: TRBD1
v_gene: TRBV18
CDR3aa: CASSRDRAYGYTF
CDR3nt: TGTGCCAGCTCACGGGACAGGGCGTATGGCTACACCTTC